This TCR beta chain was captured in a study of regulatory T cells in long-lasting Graves disease. The TCR beta library used iRepertoire HTBI primers with Arm-PCR amplification of CDR3. TCRdb reprocessed the multiplex PCR reads via MiXCR and lists one record per CDR3 protein. The data show fewer than 650,000 distinct CDR3 sequences, with about 16% seen just once and around 12% held by the top ten. Documented time point: newly diagnosed GD, antithyroid drugs for less than 3 months. PBMC RNA served as the TCR library source. This clonotype occurred many times. Separately, the same data were catalogued under a study of T cells in Graves' hyperthyroidism and ophthalmopathy. This second study says: A set of HTBI primers served as the primers for a first-round RT-PCR of the TCR CDR3. Ophthalmopathy was identified by the model a median approximately 6.9 months ahead of onset.

This specimen consisted of peripheral blood mononuclear cells (PBMCs), obtained at new diagnosis, from a patient treated with antithyroid drugs. The sequence came from a man aged 18-30 years with Graves disease.

In DNA, the CDR3 is TGTGCCAGCCGGCAAGGACAGGCGGAACAGCAGTTCTTC. Protein: CASRQGQAEQQFF. The rearrangement joins TRBV18 to TRBJ2-1; TRBD1 matches at 7 bases. This CDR3 contains 13 residues. The V gene end was trimmed by 8 bases and the J gene end by 11 bases; junction bases not matched to a gene: 12. Germline V lookup: CDR1 KGHSH, CDR2 LQKENI.